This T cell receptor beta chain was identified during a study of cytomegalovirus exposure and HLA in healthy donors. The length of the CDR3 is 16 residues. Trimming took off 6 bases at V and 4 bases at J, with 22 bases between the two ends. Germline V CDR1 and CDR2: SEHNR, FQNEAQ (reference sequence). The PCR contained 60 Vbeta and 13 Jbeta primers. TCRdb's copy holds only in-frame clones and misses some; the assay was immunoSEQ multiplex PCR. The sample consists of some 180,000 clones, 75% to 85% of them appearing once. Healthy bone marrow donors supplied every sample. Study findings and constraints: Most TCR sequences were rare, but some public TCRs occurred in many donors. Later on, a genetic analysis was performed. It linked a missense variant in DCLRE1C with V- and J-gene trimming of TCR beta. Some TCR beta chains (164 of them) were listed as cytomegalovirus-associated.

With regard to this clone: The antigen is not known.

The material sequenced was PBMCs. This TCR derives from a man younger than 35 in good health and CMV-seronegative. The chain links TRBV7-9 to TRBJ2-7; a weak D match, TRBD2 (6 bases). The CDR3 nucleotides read TGTGCCAGCAGATCGGATAAGGGACTCCCTGGGTACGAGCAGTACTTC. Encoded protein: CASRSDKGLPGYEQYF.